These 18 T cell receptor beta chains share one sample of origin, sequenced in a study of shared clonotypes between healthy human individuals. Some clones are missing from TCRdb's copy, which holds only in-frame ones; the method was immunoSEQ multiplex PCR. The sample holds about 600,000 clones; roughly 97% are singletons and the top ten take about 0.06%. Sequences were obtained from naive CD4+ T cells sorted from blood. Stated subset: CD45RA+ positively selected. The source is a woman in her twenties or thirties in good health.

CDR3 amino acids: CASTRQGFIGETQYF. The DNA for the CDR3 is TGTGCCAGCACCCGCCAGGGTTTTATCGGAGAGACCCAGTACTTC. V usage is TRBV6-1 and J usage is TRBJ2-5, with a weak D call TRBD1 (5 bases). CDR3 size: 15 residues. Trimming pared 7 bases from V and 4 bases from J, leaving 19 bases between. Germline CDR1 MNHNS, CDR2 SASEGT.

Comments on this clone: The sample contains more than one DNA sequence encoding this CDR3. This rearrangement joins TRBV9 to TRBJ1-3; D is possibly TRBD1 (5 bases). This CDR3 contains 13 residues. Trimming took off 3 bases at V and 2 bases at J, with 6 bases between the two ends. The germline V gene encodes CDR1 SGDLS and CDR2 YYNGEE. The CDR3 here is CASSAGTGNTIYF. The CDR3 nucleotides are TGTGCCAGCAGCGCAGGGACTGGAAACACCATATATTTT.

The V gene is TRBV6-1, the J gene TRBJ1-2, with TRBD1 identical over 8 bases. The CDR3 covers 13 residues. Trimming took 4 bases from V and 4 from J; bases not matched to a gene: 2. Germline V gene data show CDR1 as MNHNS and CDR2 as SASEGT. CDR3 region: CASSGGTGYGYTF. The CDR3 DNA sequence: TGTGCCAGCAGTGGGGGGACAGGCTATGGCTACACCTTC.

V is TRBV7-9 and J is TRBJ1-5; no clear D gene. Germline lookup yields CDR1 SEHNR and CDR2 FQNEAQ (reference sequence). This CDR3 has 13 amino acids. V was clipped by 1 base and J by 3 bases, with 4 bases between them. The CDR3 is CASSLVYNQPQHF. For the CDR3, the DNA is TGTGCCAGCAGCTTAGTCTACAATCAGCCCCAGCATTTT. The variable domain in full, with the rest retrieved from reference TRBV7-9 and TRBJ1-5, is DTGVSQNPRHKITKRGQNVTFRCDPISEHNRLYWYRQTLGQGPEFLTYFQNEAQLEKSRLLSDRFSAERPKGSFSTLEIQRTEQGDSAMYLCASSLVYNQPQHFGDGTRLSIL.

The chain is built from TRBV10-3 and TRBJ2-5, with D maybe TRBD1 (6 bases). This CDR3 contains 13 residues. CDR1 ENHRY and CDR2 SYGVKD come from the germline V gene. Trimming cost V 6 bases and J 3 bases, with 11 bases left between them. The DNA for the CDR3 is TGTGCCATCAGCTCAGGGGTGGAAGAGACCCAGTACTTC. Amino acid sequence: CAISSGVEETQYF.

This chain joins TRBV19 and TRBJ1-5; D unresolved. V was trimmed by 7 bases and J by 5 bases, leaving 12 bases between them. The CDR3 totals 13 residues. CDR1 and CDR2 (germline): LNHDA, SQIVND (reference sequence). The CDR3 is CASKGGRYQPQHF. CDR3 nucleotides: TGTGCCAGTAAAGGAGGGAGGTATCAGCCCCAGCATTTT.

The V and J genes are TRBV6-6 and TRBJ2-7, with D possibly matching TRBD1 (7 bases). V shed 0 bases and J shed 3 bases, with 15 bases lying between them. The CDR3 is 16 amino acids. Per the germline V gene, CDR1 is MNHNY and CDR2 is SVGAGI (reference sequence). The DNA of the CDR3 is TGTGCCAGCAGTTACTCGTACAGGGGAGGCTACTACGAGCAGTACTTC. It yields the protein CASSYSYRGGYYEQYF.

This clone was observed a few times. This chain uses TRBV9 with TRBJ1-4; no clear D gene. This CDR3 has 15 amino acids. Per germline, CDR1 SGDLS and CDR2 YYNGEE. Between the trimmed V and J ends, which lost 4 bases and 8 bases, there was a span of 18 bases. The CDR3 loop reads CASSSRKGTGEKLFF. The CDR3 DNA reads TGTGCCAGCAGCTCCAGAAAGGGTACGGGAGAAAAACTGTTTTTT.

The chain links TRBV5-1 to TRBJ2-7; no firm D call. V dropped 0 bases and J dropped 6 bases, with 10 bases sitting between them. CDR1 and CDR2 from the germline V gene are SGHRS and YFSETQ. The CDR3 totals 13 residues. DNA of the CDR3: TGCGCCAGCAGCTTGGTTGAAGGGCGCGAGCAGTACTTC. Translating gives CASSLVEGREQYF. Supplemented by reference TRBV5-1 and TRBJ2-7, the full variable domain reads KAGVTQTPRYLIKTRGQQVTLSCSPISGHRSVSWYQQTPGQGLQFLFEYFSETQRNKGNFPGRFSGRQFSNSRSEMNVSTLELGDSALYLCASSLVEGREQYFGPGTRLTVT.

The V call is TRBV5-1, the J call TRBJ2-7, with no clear D. From germline, CDR1 is SGHRS and CDR2 YFSETQ. Trimming took 0 bases from V and 6 from J, leaving 16 bases between them. The CDR3 has 15 amino acids. CDR3 loop: CASSLAQEGKCEQYF. For the CDR3, the DNA is TGCGCCAGCAGCTTGGCCCAGGAAGGGAAATGCGAGCAGTACTTC.

This sequence joins TRBV28 and TRBJ2-1, with 11 bases lining up with TRBD2. Germline V gene sequence: CDR1 MDHEN, CDR2 SYDVKM. Unmatched junction bases numbered 9, after V lost 4 bases and J lost 16 bases. The CDR3 consists of 13 residues. This CDR3 is CASSSNLAGGPFF. The DNA for the CDR3 is TGTGCCAGCAGTTCCAACTTAGCGGGAGGGCCTTTCTTC.

The V and J genes are TRBV5-1 and TRBJ2-4; D may correspond to TRBD1 or TRBD2 (5 bases each). V shed 4 bases and J shed 0 bases, with 14 bases lying between them. Germline CDR1 SGHRS, CDR2 YFSETQ. CDR3 length: 16 residues. CDR3: CASSLGPPLAKNIQYF. The CDR3 DNA follows: TGCGCCAGCAGCCTGGGACCCCCACTAGCCAAAAACATTCAGTACTTC.

The chain couples TRBV28 to TRBJ1-4, with no clear D. CDR1 and CDR2 from the germline V gene are MDHEN and SYDVKM. V gave up 7 bases and J gave up 6 bases, with 12 bases separating them. The CDR3 is 13 amino acids. Here the CDR3 reads CASTGSLDEKLFF. The CDR3 DNA reads TGTGCCAGCACGGGGTCTTTGGATGAAAAACTGTTTTTT.

The chain has TRBV28 and TRBJ2-3, with 8 bases aligning to TRBD1. The ends lost 5 bases at V and 1 base at J; junction bases unmatched: 8. The V gene's germline CDR1 is MDHEN and CDR2 SYDVKM. This CDR3 comprises 16 residues. In DNA, the CDR3 is TGTGCCAGCAGTAGCGCGTGGGGACAGGGCACAGATACGCAGTATTTT. As protein: CASSSAWGQGTDTQYF.

The chain combines TRBV4-2 with TRBJ2-7, with D perhaps assigned TRBD1 or TRBD2 (6 bases each). CDR1 is LGHNA, CDR2 YNFKEQ, per germline. The CDR3 has 15 amino acids. Trimming took off 1 base at V and 0 bases at J, with 10 bases between the two ends. As DNA, the CDR3 is TGTGCCAGCAGCCAAGGGGGGGCTCCCTCCTACGAGCAGTACTTC. This codes for CASSQGGAPSYEQYF.

The CDR3 region has the DNA TGTGCCAGCAGTGAATGGGGGCGCGTAGAGCGGAACACTGAAGCTTTCTTT. Translation: CASSEWGRVERNTEAFF. V usage is TRBV25-1 and J usage is TRBJ1-1; TRBD1 might be the D (6 bases). There are 17 residues in the CDR3. Per the germline V gene, CDR1 is MGHDK and CDR2 is SYGVNS. V dropped 1 base and J dropped 1 base, with 16 bases sitting between them. Based on the CDR3 plus reference TRBV25-1 and TRBJ1-1, the full variable domain is EADIYQTPRYLVIGTGKKITLECSQTMGHDKMYWYQQDPGMELHLIHYSYGVNSTEKGDLSSESTVSRIRTEHFPLTLESARPSHTSQYLCASSEWGRVERNTEAFFGQGTRLTVV.

The chain links TRBV13 to TRBJ1-3; 7 nucleotides align to TRBD1. Trimming cost V 5 bases and J 4 bases; bases outside gene matches: 23. The CDR3 extends over 20 amino acids. Germline loops: CDR1 PRHDT, CDR2 FYEKMQ (reference sequence). Here the CDR3 reads CASSRPLQQGFPFRGNTIYF. For the CDR3, the DNA is TGTGCCAGCAGCCGGCCTTTACAACAGGGGTTCCCTTTTCGAGGAAACACCATATATTTT.

The chain links TRBV11-3 to TRBJ2-7; D is possibly TRBD2 (5 bases). V lost 1 base and J lost 5, with 12 bases in between. CDR1 and CDR2 (germline): SGHNT, YENEEA. CDR3 length: 14 amino acids. The CDR3 reads CASSLGTLGDEQYF. The CDR3 DNA is TGTGCCAGCAGCTTAGGGACCCTCGGGGACGAGCAGTACTTC.